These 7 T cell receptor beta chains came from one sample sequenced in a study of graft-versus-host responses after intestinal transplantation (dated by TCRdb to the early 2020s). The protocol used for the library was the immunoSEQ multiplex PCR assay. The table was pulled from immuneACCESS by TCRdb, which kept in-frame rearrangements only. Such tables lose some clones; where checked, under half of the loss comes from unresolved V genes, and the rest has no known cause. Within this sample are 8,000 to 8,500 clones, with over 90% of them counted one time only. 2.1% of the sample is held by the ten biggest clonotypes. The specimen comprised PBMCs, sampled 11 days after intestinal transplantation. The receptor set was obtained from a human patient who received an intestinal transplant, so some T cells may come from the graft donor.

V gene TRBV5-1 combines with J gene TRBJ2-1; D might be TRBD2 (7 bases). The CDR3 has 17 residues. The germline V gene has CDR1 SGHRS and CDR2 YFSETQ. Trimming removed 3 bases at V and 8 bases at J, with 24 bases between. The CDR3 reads CASSSDPHREGGDEQFF. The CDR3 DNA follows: TGCGCCAGCAGCTCAGACCCGCACAGGGAGGGTGGCGATGAGCAGTTCTTC.

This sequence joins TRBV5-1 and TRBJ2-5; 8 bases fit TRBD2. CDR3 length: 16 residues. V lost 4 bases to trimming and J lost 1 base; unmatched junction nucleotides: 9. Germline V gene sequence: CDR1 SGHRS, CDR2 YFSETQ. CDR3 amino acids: CASSPRRGASQETQYF. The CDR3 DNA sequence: TGCGCCAGCAGCCCCCGGCGGGGGGCTAGCCAAGAGACCCAGTACTTC.

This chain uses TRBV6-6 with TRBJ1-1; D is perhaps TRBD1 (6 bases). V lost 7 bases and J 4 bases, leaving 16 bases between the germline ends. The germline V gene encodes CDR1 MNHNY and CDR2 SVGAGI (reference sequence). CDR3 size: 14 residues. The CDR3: CASTYTGFGTEAFF. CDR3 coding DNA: TGTGCCAGCACCTATACAGGGTTCGGCACTGAAGCTTTCTTT.

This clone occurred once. CDR3 sequence: CASSDGSFRSVDYGYTF. The CDR3 bases are TGTGCCAGCAGTGATGGCAGTTTTCGGAGCGTCGACTATGGCTACACCTTC. V gene TRBV6-1 combines with J gene TRBJ1-2; D not resolved. V dropped 3 bases and J dropped 3 bases, with 20 bases sitting between them. Per the germline V gene, CDR1 is MNHNS and CDR2 is SASEGT. The CDR3 is made up of 17 amino acids.

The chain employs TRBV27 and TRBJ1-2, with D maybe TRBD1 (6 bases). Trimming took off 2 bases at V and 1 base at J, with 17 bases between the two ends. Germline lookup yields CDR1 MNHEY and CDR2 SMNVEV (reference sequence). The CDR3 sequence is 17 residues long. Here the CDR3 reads CASSLKGWTARNYGYTF. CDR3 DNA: TGTGCCAGCAGTTTAAAAGGTTGGACAGCGCGTAACTATGGCTACACCTTC.

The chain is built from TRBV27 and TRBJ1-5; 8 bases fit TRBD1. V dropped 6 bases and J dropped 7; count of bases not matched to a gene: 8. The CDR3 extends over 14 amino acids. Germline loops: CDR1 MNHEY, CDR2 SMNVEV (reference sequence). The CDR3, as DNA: TGTGCCAGCAGCCGAGGACAGGGTTTACAGCCCCAGCATTTT. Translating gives CASSRGQGLQPQHF.

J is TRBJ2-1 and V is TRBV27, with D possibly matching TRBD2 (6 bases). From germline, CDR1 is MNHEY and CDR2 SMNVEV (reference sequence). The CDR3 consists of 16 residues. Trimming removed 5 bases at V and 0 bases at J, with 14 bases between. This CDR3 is CASSPKAGSSYNEQFF. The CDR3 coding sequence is TGTGCCAGCAGTCCCAAAGCGGGTAGCTCCTACAATGAGCAGTTCTTC.